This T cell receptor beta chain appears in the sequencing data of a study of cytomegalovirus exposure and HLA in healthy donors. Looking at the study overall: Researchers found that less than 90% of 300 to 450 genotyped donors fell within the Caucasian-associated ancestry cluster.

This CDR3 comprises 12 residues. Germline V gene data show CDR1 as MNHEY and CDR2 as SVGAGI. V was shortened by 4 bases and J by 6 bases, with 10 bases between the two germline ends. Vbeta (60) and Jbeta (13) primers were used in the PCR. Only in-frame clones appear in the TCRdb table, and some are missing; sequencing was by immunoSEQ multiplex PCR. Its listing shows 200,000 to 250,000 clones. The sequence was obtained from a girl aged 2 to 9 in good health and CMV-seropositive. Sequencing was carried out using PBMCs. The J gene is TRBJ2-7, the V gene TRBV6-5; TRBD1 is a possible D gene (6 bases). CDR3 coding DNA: TGTGCCAGCAGTTGCGCACAGGGCGAGCAGTACTTC. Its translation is CASSCAQGEQYF.